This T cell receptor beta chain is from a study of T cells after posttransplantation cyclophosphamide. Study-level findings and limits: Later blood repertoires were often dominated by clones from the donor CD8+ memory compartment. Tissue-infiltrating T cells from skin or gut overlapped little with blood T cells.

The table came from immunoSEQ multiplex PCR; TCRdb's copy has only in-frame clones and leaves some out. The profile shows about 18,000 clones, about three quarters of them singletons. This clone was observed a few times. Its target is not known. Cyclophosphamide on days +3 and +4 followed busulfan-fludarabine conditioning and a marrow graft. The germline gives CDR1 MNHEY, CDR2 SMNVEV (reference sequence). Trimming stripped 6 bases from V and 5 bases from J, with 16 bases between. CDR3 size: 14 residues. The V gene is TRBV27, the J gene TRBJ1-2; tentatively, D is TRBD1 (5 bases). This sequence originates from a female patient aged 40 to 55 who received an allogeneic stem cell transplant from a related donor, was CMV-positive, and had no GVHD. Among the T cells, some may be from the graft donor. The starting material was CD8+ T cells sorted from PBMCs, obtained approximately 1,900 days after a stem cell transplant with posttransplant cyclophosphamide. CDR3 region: CASSLGRVGYGYTF. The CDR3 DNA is TGTGCCAGCAGCCTCGGCAGGGTCGGATATGGCTACACCTTC.